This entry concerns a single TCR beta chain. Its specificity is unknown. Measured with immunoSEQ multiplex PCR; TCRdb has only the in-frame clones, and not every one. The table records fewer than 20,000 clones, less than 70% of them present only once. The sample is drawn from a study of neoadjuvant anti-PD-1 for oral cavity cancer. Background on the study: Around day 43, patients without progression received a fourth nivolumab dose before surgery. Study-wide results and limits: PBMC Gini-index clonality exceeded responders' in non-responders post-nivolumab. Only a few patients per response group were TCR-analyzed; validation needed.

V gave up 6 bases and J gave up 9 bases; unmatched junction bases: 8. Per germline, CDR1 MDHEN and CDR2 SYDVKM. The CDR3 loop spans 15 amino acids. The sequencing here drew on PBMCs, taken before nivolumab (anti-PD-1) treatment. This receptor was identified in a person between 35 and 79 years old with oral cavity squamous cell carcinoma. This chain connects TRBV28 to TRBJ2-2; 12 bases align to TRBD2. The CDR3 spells CASSLGGLAGWELFF. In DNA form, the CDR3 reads TGTGCCAGCAGCTTAGGGGGACTAGCGGGCTGGGAGCTGTTTTTT.